This T cell receptor beta chain is drawn from a study of blood T cells in healthy people across ages. General observations from the study: Correlation between TCR beta diversity and naive T cell percentage was strong.

A sample-barcoded 5' primer and a J-beta primer mix were used in a second PCR of roughly 7 to 11 cycles. MiXCR, applied by TCRdb to the 5' RACE reads, yields one record per CDR3 protein. The table has about 780,000 distinct CDR3 sequences, approximately 65% seen once. V gave up 0 bases and J gave up 9 bases; unmatched junction bases: 4. Germline CDR1 SGHTA, CDR2 FQGTGA. The CDR3 loop spans 16 amino acids. In the case of this clonotype: Its specificity is not known.

Those donating, healthy Caucasian individuals from Russia, were aged 6 to 90. Per sample, at least 6 micrograms of total RNA were extracted. The source is a man aged 25-45 years in good health. Sequenced material: blood. The chain joins TRBV7-3 to TRBJ2-1; 14 bases match TRBD2. The CDR3 here is CASSLTTSGGAGEQFF. The CDR3 nucleotides read TGTGCCAGCAGCTTAACGACTAGCGGGGGGGCCGGTGAGCAGTTCTTC. The full variable domain, in which reference TRBV7-3 and TRBJ2-1 provide the parts outside the CDR3, is GAGVSQTPSNKVTEKGKYVELRCDPISGHTALYWYRQSLGQGPEFLIYFQGTGAADDSGLPNDRFFAVRPEGSVSTLKIQRTERGDSAVYLCASSLTTSGGAGEQFFGPGTRLTVL.